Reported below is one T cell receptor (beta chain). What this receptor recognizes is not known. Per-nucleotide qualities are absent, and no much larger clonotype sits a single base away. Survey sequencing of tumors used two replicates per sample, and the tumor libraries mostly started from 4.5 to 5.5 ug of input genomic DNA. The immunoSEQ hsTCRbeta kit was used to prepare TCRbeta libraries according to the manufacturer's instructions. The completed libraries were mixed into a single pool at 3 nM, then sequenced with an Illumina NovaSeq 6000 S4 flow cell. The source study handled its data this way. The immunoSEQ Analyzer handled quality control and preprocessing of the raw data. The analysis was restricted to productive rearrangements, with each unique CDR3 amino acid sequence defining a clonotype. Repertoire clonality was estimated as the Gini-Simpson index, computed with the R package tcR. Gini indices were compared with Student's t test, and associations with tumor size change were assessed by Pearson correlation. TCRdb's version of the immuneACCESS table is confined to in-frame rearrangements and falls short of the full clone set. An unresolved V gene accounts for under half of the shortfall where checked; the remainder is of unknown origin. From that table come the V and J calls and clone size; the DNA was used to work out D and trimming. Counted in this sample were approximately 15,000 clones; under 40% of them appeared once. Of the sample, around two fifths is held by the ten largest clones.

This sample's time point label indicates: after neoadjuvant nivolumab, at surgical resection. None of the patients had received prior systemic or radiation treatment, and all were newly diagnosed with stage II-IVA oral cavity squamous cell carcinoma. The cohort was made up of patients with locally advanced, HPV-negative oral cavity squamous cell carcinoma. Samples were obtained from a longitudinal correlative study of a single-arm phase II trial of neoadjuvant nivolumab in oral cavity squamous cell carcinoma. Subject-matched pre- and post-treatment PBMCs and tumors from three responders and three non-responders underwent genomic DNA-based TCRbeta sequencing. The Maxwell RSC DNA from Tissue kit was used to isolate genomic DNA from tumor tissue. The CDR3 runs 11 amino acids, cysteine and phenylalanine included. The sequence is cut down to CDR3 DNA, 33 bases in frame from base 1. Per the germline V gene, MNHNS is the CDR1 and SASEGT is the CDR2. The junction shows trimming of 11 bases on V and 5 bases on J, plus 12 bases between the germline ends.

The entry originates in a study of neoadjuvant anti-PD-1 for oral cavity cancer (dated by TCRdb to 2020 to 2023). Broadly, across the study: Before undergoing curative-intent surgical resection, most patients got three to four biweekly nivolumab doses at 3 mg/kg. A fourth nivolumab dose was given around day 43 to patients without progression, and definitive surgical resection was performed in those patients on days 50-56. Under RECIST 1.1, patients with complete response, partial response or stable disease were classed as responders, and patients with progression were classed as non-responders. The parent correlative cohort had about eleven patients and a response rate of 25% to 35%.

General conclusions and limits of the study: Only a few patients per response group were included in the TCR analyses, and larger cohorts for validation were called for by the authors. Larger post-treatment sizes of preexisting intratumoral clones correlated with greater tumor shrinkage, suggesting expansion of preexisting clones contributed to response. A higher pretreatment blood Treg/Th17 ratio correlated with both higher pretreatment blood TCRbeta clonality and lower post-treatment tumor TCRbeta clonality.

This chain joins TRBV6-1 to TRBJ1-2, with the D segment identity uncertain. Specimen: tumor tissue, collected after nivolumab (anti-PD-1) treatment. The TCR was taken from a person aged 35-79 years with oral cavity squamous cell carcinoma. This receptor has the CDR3 CAVKARYGYTF. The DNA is TGTGCCGTAAAGGCCCGGTATGGCTACACCTTC.